A single sample is the source of the 7 T cell receptor beta chains below, sequenced in a study of tumor and adjacent non-tumor tissue in lung cancer. RNA was extracted from bulk tissue without any cell sorting. TCRbeta libraries were built with three rounds of nested PCR, modified from ARM-PCR. TCRdb reanalysed the multiplex PCR reads using MiXCR and keeps one entry per CDR3 protein. This sample has under 150,000 distinct CDR3 sequences, with around 66% found just once. Material for sequencing was lung tumor tissue. These receptors were obtained from a man between 60 and 70 years old with small cell lung cancer.

Of note for this clonotype: One junction end does not reproduce the germline sequence, and a read error may be involved. The chain couples TRBV29-1 to TRBJ2-4; D is perhaps TRBD2 (6 bases). The CDR3 sequence is 12 residues long. CDR1 and CDR2 from the germline V gene are SQVTM and ANQGSEA. The CDR3 here is CNVEGTDIIQYF. CDR3 coding DNA: TGCAACGTTGAGGGGACTGATATCATTCAGTACTTC.

This clonotype was detected once. One end of the junction fails to match germline, which may point to a read error. The chain combines TRBV11-3 with TRBJ1-1; 12 nucleotides match TRBD1. The CDR3 sequence is 16 residues long. From germline, CDR1 is SGHNT and CDR2 YENEEA. The CDR3 loop is CASNPRGTGGAAEVSF. The CDR3 coding sequence is TGTGCCAGCAACCCCCGAGGGACAGGGGGCGCGGCTGAAGTTTCCTTT.

This chain uses TRBV29-1 with TRBJ2-3; D is unresolved. Trimming removed 4 bases from V and 5 bases from J, with 16 bases in between. Germline CDR1 SQVTM, CDR2 ANQGSEA. This CDR3 comprises 14 residues. CDR3 sequence reads: CSVGLGGPVDTQYF. The DNA of the CDR3 is TGCAGCGTTGGATTGGGTGGGCCGGTAGATACGCAGTATTTT.

CDR3 sequence: CSAITGSRSGTEAFF. The CDR3 coding sequence is TGCAGTGCTATAACCGGGAGTCGGTCGGGCACTGAAGCTTTCTTT. The chain combines TRBV20-1 with TRBJ1-1; D gene ambiguous. Germline CDR1 DFQATT, CDR2 SNEGSKA (reference sequence). This CDR3 has 15 amino acids. The V and J ends lost 4 bases and 4 bases respectively, with 19 bases between them.

Regarding this clonotype: A much more abundant neighbour one base away suggests this may be a read error. The rearrangement links TRBV6-1 to TRBJ2-1; 12 bases map to TRBD2. The CDR3 runs 14 residues. Germline loops: CDR1 MNHNS, CDR2 SASEGT. V was clipped by 4 bases and J by 14 bases; unmatched bases: 9. CDR3 sequence: CASSVLAGGPEEFF. CDR3 nucleotides: TGTGCCAGCAGTGTTCTAGCGGGAGGGCCGGAGGAGTTCTTC.

In the case of this clonotype: Germline and junction disagree at one end, which may indicate a read error. The V and J genes are TRBV6-6 and TRBJ2-7, with a weak D call TRBD2 (5 bases). CDR3 length: 14 amino acids. Germline assignment: CDR1 MNHNY and CDR2 SVGAGI (reference sequence). Here the CDR3 DNA reads TGTGCCAGCAGTTATGAGGATCTAGCCTACGGGCAGTACTTC. Amino acid sequence: CASSYEDLAYGQYF.

With regard to this clonotype: With a much larger clone just one base away, this may be a read error. The rearrangement links TRBV20-1 to TRBJ2-7, with 8 bases matching TRBD2. Unmatched junction bases numbered 8, after V lost 6 bases and J lost 4 bases. Germline lookup yields CDR1 DFQATT and CDR2 SNEGSKA (reference sequence). The CDR3 loop spans 13 amino acids. The CDR3 sequence is CSAREGPTYEQYF. In nucleotides, the CDR3 is TGCAGTGCACGGGAGGGCCCAACGTACGAGCAGTACTTC.